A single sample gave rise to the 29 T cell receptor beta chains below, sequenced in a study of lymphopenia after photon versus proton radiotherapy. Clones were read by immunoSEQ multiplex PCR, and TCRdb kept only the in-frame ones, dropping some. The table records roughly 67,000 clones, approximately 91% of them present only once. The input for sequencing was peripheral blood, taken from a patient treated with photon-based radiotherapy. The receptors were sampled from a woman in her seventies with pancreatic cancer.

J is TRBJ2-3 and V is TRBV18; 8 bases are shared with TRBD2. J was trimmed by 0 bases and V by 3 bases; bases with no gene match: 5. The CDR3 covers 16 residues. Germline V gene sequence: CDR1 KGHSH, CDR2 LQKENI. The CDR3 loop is CASSPGLARSTDTQYF. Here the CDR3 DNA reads TGTGCCAGCTCACCCGGACTAGCCCGGAGCACAGATACGCAGTATTTT. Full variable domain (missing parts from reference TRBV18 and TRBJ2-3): NAGVMQNPRHLVRRRGQEARLRCSPMKGHSHVYWYRQLPEEGLKFMVYLQKENIIDESGMPKERFSAEFPKEGPSILRIQQVVRGDSAAYFCASSPGLARSTDTQYFGPGTRLTVL.

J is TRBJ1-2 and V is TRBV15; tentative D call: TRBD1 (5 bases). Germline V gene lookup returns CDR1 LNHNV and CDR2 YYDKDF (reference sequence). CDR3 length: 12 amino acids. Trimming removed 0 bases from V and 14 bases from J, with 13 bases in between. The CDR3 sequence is CATSRDSGLSTF. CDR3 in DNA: TGTGCCACCAGCAGAGATTCGGGGCTTTCAACCTTC.

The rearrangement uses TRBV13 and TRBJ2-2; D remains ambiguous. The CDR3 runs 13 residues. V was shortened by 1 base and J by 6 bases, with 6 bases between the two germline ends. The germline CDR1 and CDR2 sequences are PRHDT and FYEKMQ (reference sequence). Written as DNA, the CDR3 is TGTGCCAGCAGCTTAGTAGGGTCCGGGGAGCTGTTTTTT. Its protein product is CASSLVGSGELFF.

The CDR3 sequence: CASSVTWGQVTEAFF. CDR3 nucleotide sequence: TGCGCCAGCAGCGTGACATGGGGACAGGTCACTGAAGCTTTCTTT. This rearrangement joins TRBV5-1 to TRBJ1-1, with 8 nucleotides matching TRBD1. Germline V gives CDR1 SGHRS, CDR2 YFSETQ. CDR3 length: 15 residues. V lost 4 bases and J lost 4; bases outside the gene matches: 9.

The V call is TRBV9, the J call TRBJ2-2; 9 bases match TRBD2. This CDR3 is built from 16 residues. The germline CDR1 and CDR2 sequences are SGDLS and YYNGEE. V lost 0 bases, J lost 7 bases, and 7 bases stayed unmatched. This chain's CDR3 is CASSVGAGGPIGELFF. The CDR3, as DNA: TGTGCCAGCAGCGTAGGGGCGGGAGGGCCTATCGGGGAGCTGTTTTTT. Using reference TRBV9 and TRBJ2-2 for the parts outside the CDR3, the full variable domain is DSGVTQTPKHLITATGQRVTLRCSPRSGDLSVYWYQQSLDQGLQFLIQYYNGEERAKGNILERFSAQQFPDLHSELNLSSLELGDSALYFCASSVGAGGPIGELFFGEGSRLTVL.

CDR3 sequence reads: CASSAGQGGNEQFF. As DNA, the CDR3 is TGTGCCAGCAGCGCCGGACAGGGAGGCAATGAGCAGTTCTTC. J is TRBJ2-1 and V is TRBV9, with 8 nucleotides matching TRBD1. The CDR3 is 14 amino acids. V was pared by 3 bases and J by 6 bases, with 5 bases of the junction left unmatched. The germline CDR1 and CDR2 sequences are SGDLS and YYNGEE.

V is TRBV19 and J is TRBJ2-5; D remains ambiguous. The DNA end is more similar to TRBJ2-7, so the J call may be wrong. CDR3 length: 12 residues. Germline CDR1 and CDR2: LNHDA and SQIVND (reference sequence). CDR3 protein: CASRGISYEQYF. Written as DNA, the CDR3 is TGTGCCAGTAGGGGGATCTCCTACGAGCAGTACTTC.

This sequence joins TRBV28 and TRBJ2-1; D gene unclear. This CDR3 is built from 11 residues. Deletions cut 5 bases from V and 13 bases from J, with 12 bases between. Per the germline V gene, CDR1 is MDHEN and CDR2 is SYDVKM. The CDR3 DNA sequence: TGTGCCAGCAGTGACCTCGAGTTACAGTTCTTC. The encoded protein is CASSDLELQFF.

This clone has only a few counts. CDR3 bases: TGTGCCAGCAGCCCGGGACAGGGGGCAGACAATGAGCAGTTCTTC. Translating gives CASSPGQGADNEQFF. V usage is TRBV4-2 and J usage is TRBJ2-1; TRBD1 aligns across 12 bases. Germline V gene sequence: CDR1 LGHNA, CDR2 YNFKEQ. The V and J ends lost 4 bases and 5 bases, in that order; junction bases with no gene match: 3. The CDR3 length is 15 residues.

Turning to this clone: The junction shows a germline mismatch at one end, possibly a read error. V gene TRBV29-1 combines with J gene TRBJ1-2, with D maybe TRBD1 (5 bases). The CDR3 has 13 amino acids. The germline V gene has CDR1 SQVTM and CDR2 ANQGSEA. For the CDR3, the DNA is TGCTGCGTTAGGACACCTCGAAACTATGGCTACACCTTC. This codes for CCVRTPRNYGYTF.

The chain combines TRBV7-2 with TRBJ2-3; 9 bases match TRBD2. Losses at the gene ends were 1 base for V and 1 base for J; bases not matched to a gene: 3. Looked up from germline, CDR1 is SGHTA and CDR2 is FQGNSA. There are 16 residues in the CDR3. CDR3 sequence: CASSLEEREGTDTQYF. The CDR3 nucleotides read TGTGCCAGCAGCTTAGAGGAGCGGGAGGGCACAGATACGCAGTATTTT.

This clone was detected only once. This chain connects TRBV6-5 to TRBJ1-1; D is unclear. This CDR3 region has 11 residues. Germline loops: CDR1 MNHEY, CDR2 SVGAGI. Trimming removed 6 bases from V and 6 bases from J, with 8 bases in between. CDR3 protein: CASREVAEAFF. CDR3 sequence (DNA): TGTGCCAGCAGGGAGGTCGCTGAAGCTTTCTTT.

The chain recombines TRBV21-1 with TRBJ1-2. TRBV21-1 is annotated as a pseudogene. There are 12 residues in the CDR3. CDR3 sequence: CASSTTPYGYTF. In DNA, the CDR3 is TGTGCCAGCAGCACCACCCCCTATGGCTACACCTTC.

The CDR3 DNA reads TGTGCCAGCACCAAGAGCCCCGACAGGGGTCACGAGCAGTACTTC. It encodes CASTKSPDRGHEQYF. The rearrangement uses TRBV6-9 and TRBJ2-7; 8 bases match TRBD1. The CDR3 totals 15 residues. Germline CDR1 reads MNHGY; CDR2 reads SVAAGI. V shed 7 bases and J 5 bases; nucleotides not matched to a gene: 13.

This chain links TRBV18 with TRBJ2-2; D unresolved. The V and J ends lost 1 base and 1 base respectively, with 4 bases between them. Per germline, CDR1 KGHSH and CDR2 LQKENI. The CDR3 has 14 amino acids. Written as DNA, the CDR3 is TGTGCCAGCTCACCACAACGGAACACCGGGGAGCTGTTTTTT. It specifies CASSPQRNTGELFF.

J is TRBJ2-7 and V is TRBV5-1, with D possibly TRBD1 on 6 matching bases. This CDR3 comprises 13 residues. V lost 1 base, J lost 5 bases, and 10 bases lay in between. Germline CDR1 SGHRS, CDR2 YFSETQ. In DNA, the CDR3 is TGCGCCAGCAGCTTGTTTGAGGGGGACGAGCAGTACTTC. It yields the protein CASSLFEGDEQYF.

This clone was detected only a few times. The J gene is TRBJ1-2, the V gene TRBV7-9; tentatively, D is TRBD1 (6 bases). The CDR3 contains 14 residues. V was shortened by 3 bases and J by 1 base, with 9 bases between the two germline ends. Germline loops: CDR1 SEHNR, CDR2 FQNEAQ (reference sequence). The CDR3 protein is CASSLRDNNYGYTF. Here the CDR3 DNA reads TGTGCCAGCAGCTTGCGGGACAATAACTATGGCTACACCTTC.

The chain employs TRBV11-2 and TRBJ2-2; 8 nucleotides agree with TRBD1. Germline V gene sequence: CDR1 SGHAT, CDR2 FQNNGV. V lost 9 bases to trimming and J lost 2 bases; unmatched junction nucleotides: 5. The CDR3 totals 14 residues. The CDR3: CASRQGPNTGELFF. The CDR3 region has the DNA TGTGCCAGTAGACAGGGGCCAAACACCGGGGAGCTGTTTTTT.

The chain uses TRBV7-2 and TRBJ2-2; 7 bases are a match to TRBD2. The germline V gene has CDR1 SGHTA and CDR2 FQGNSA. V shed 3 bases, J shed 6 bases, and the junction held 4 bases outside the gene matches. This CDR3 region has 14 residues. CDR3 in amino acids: CASSFGAGAGELFF. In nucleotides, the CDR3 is TGTGCCAGCAGCTTTGGCGCGGGGGCCGGGGAGCTGTTTTTT.

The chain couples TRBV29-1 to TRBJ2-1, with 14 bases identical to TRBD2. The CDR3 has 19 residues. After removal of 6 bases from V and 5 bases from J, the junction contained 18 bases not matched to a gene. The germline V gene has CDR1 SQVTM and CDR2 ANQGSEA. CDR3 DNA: TGCAGCGTCCTACCGTTCCTTCTTCCGGGACTAGCGGGGGACAATGAGCAGTTCTTC. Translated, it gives CSVLPFLLPGLAGDNEQFF.

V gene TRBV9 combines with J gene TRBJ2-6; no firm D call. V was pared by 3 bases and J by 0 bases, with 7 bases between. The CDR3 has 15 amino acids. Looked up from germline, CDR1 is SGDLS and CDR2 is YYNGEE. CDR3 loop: CASSDLRSGANVLTF. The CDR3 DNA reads TGTGCCAGCAGCGACCTGCGCTCTGGGGCCAACGTCCTGACTTTC.

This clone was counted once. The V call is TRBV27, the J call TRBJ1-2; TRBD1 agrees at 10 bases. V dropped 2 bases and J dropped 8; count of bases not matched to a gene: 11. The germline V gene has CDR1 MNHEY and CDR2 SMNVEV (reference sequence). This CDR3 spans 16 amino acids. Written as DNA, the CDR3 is TGTGCCAGCAGTTTAAGGGTAGACAGGGGGCTCTGGGGCTACACCTTC. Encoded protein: CASSLRVDRGLWGYTF.

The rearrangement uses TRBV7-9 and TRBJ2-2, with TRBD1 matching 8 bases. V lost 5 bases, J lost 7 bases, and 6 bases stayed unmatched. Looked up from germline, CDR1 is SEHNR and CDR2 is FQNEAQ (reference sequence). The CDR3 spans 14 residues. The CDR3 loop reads CASSPTGVDGELFF. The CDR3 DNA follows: TGTGCCAGCAGCCCGACAGGGGTGGACGGGGAGCTGTTTTTT.

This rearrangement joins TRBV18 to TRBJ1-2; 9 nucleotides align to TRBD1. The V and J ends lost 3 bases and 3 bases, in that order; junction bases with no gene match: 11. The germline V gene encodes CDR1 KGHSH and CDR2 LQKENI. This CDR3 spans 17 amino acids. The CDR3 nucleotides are TGTGCCAGCTCACCTGTAGCCGGGACAGGGCTAGACTATGGCTACACCTTC. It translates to CASSPVAGTGLDYGYTF.

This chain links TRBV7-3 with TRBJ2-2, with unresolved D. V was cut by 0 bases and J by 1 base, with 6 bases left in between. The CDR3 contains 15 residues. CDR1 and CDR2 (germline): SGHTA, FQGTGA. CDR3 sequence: CASSLTGKNTGELFF. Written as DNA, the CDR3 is TGTGCCAGCAGCTTAACTGGAAAGAACACCGGGGAGCTGTTTTTT.

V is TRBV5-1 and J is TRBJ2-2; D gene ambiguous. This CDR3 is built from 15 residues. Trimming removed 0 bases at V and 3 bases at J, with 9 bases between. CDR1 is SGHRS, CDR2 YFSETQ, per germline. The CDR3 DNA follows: TGCGCCAGCAGCTTGGCCGGGCGATACACCGGGGAGCTGTTTTTT. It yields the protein CASSLAGRYTGELFF.

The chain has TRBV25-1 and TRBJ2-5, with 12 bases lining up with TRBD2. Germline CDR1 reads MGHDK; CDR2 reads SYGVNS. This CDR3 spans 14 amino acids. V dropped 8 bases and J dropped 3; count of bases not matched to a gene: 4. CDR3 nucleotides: TGTGCCAGCGCCCGACTAGCGGGGGAAGAGACCCAGTACTTC. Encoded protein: CASARLAGEETQYF.

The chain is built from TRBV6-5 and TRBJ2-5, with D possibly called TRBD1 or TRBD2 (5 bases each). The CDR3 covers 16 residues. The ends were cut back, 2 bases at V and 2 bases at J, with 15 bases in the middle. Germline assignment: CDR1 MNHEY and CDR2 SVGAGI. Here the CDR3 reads CASSYGWDVGQETQYF. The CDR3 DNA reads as TGTGCCAGCAGTTACGGTTGGGACGTGGGGCAAGAGACCCAGTACTTC.

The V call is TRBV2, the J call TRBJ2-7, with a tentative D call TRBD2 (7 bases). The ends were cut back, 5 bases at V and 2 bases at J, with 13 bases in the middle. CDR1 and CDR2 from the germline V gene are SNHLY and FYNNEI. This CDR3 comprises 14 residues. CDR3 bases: TGTGCCAGCAGTCTGGGGGGGCGAACCTACGAGCAGTACTTC. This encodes CASSLGGRTYEQYF.